A selection of T cell receptor beta chains follows, all from one sample in a study of blood T cells in healthy people across ages. TCRdb reprocessed the 5' RACE reads via MiXCR and lists one record per CDR3 protein. This table holds roughly 730,000 distinct CDR3 sequences, about 56% found once. The sequenced material came from blood. These TCRs come from a man aged 40-55 years in good health. The CDR3 runs from the conserved cysteine through the conserved F or W. The D gene is left open where the match is weak. Part of the rows lack a size; the others show once, few, many or a class for expanded clones.

NA TRBJ2-3 TRBV4-3 TRBD2 CASSQDATSGGSDTQYF TGCGCCAGCAGCCAAGATGCGACTAGCGGCGGGTCAGATACGCAGTATTTT
NA TRBJ2-3 TRBV12-3/TRBV12-4 TRBD2 CASSGGGGADTQYF TGTGCCAGCAGTGGGGGCGGGGGGGCAGATACGCAGTATTTT
few TRBJ2-1 TRBV9 NA CASSVVKRRGEQFF TGTGCCAGCAGCGTAGTTAAGCGGAGGGGGGAGCAGTTCTTC
few TRBJ2-1 TRBV27 NA CASSLSQGNEQFF TGTGCCAGCAGTTTATCACAGGGAAATGAGCAGTTCTTC
NA TRBJ1-2 TRBV7-9 NA CASSPTVSGYTF TGTGCCAGCAGCCCCACAGTATCCGGCTACACCTTC
few TRBJ1-6 TRBV25-1 TRBD1 CASRLTGVNSPLHF TGTGCCAGCAGACTCACAGGGGTAAATTCACCCCTCCACTTT
NA TRBJ2-5 TRBV9 TRBD2 CASNQRGANQETQYF TGTGCCAGCAACCAGCGGGGGGCGAACCAAGAGACCCAGTACTTC
NA TRBJ2-5 TRBV28 NA CASSLISREETQYF TGTGCCAGCAGTCTAATCAGCCGGGAAGAGACCCAGTACTTC
NA TRBJ2-3 TRBV10-3 NA CAIAAGPGDMQYF TGTGCCATCGCTGCTGGGCCTGGAGATATGCAGTATTTT
NA TRBJ2-7 TRBV5-1 NA CASSWSSAYSEQYF TGCGCCAGCAGCTGGTCGTCGGCTTATAGCGAGCAGTACTTC
few TRBJ1-2 TRBV6-1 TRBD1 CASSRDSRPYGYTF TGTGCCAGCAGCCGGGACAGTCGGCCATATGGCTACACCTTC
NA TRBJ2-5 TRBV7-9 NA CASSFPTGAAQYF TGTGCCAGCAGCTTTCCCACGGGAGCGGCCCAGTACTTC
NA TRBJ1-5 TRBV27 NA CASRRTALNQPQHF TGTGCCAGCAGGAGGACGGCCCTCAATCAGCCCCAGCATTTT
few TRBJ2-5 TRBV28 TRBD1 CASSLSYRGVRRGTQYF TGTGCCAGCAGTTTATCATACAGGGGGGTCCGACGGGGGACCCAGTACTTC
NA TRBJ1-2 TRBV4-1 NA CASSQVGTQGNYYGYTF TGCGCCAGCAGCCAAGTTGGGACACAGGGAAACTACTATGGCTACACCTTC
NA TRBJ2-3 TRBV2 NA CATLNGQSAFPDTQYF TGTGCCACCCTAAACGGACAGTCCGCTTTCCCAGATACGCAGTATTTT
few TRBJ2-7 TRBV12-3/TRBV12-4 TRBD1 CASSWGINRGWGEQYF TGTGCCAGCAGTTGGGGGATTAACAGGGGTTGGGGCGAGCAGTACTTC
NA TRBJ2-3 TRBV9 NA CASSVRSSSTDTQYF TGTGCCAGCAGCGTGAGATCGTCCAGCACAGATACGCAGTATTTT
NA TRBJ2-7 TRBV29-1 NA CSVSGVGEQYF TGCAGCGTGTCAGGGGTGGGGGAGCAGTACTTC
NA TRBJ1-5 TRBV16 NA CASGHGTHSNQPQHF TGTGCCAGCGGCCACGGGACCCATAGCAATCAGCCCCAGCATTTT
NA TRBJ2-1 TRBV28 NA CASSSLAWREQFF TGTGCCAGCAGTTCCCTTGCGTGGCGTGAGCAGTTCTTC
few TRBJ1-2 TRBV29-1 TRBD1 CSGTQGVDGYTF TGCAGCGGCACTCAGGGGGTGGATGGCTACACCTTC
NA TRBJ2-7 TRBV29-1 NA CSVGVGGLSYNEQYF TGCAGCGTTGGGGTGGGGGGGCTCTCCTACAATGAGCAGTACTTC
NA TRBJ2-3 TRBV12-3/TRBV12-4 NA CASSFGGASTDTQYF TGTGCCAGCAGTTTTGGGGGGGCAAGCACAGATACGCAGTATTTT
NA TRBJ2-6 TRBV28 NA CASNDLEVTGANVLTF TGTGCCAGCAATGATTTGGAGGTAACTGGGGCCAACGTCCTGACTTTC
NA TRBJ2-3 TRBV9 TRBD2 CASSGAGGGRGDTQYF TGTGCCAGCAGCGGAGCGGGGGGGGGCCGAGGAGATACGCAGTATTTT
NA TRBJ1-2 TRBV28 NA CASRYRVRGGYTF TGTGCCAGCAGATACAGGGTACGAGGTGGCTACACCTTC
NA TRBJ2-7 TRBV3-1 TRBD2 CASSRERAGGPPYNEQYF TGTGCCAGCAGCCGCGAGAGAGCGGGGGGACCCCCCTACAATGAGCAGTACTTC
NA TRBJ2-5 TRBV12-3/TRBV12-4 TRBD1 CASRGQLETQYF TGTGCCAGCAGGGGACAGCTAGAGACCCAGTACTTC
NA TRBJ2-5 TRBV5-6 NA CASVGGGETQYF TGTGCCAGCGTAGGGGGGGGGGAGACCCAGTACTTC
NA TRBJ2-1 TRBV28 TRBD1 CANSRQGVYNEQFF TGTGCCAACAGCAGACAGGGGGTCTACAATGAGCAGTTCTTC
NA TRBJ1-4 TRBV7-9 NA CASSPTGGANEKLFF TGTGCCAGCAGCCCCACCGGTGGGGCTAATGAAAAACTGTTTTTT
NA TRBJ2-7 TRBV21-1 NA CASSKTGSYEQYF TGTGCCAGCAGCAAGACAGGCTCCTACGAGCAGTACTTC
NA TRBJ1-1 TRBV12-3/TRBV12-4 TRBD1 CASSSPGQGSSEAFF TGTGCCAGCAGTTCCCCCGGACAGGGAAGCTCTGAAGCTTTCTTT
few TRBJ2-3 TRBV14 TRBD2 CASSRPGTSGTDTQYF TGTGCCAGCAGCCGACCCGGGACTAGCGGAACAGATACGCAGTATTTT
NA TRBJ2-7 TRBV20-1 TRBD2 CSASPAGEPYEQYF TGCAGTGCATCTCCTGCGGGGGAGCCCTACGAGCAGTACTTC
NA TRBJ2-4 TRBV5-1 TRBD1 CASTSIQGENIQYF TGCGCCAGCACCTCGATACAGGGGGAAAACATTCAGTACTTC